Listed below are T cell receptor beta chains from one sample, sequenced in a study of cytotoxic CD8 clonotypes in ibrutinib-treated CLL. Repertoires were generated with immunoSEQ multiplex PCR, while TCRdb's copy carries only in-frame clones and drops some. This table holds 9,300 or so clones, over 55% found once. The sample was PBMCs, taken before ibrutinib treatment. Receptors were obtained from a human donor with chronic lymphocytic leukemia. The CDR3 runs from the conserved cysteine through the conserved F or W. The order of the fields is J gene, V gene, D gene, clone size, CDR3 DNA, CDR3 protein. D genes are given only for firm matches. Size tells how often a clone was seen (once, few, many) or the class of an expanded clone, and some rows leave it out.

>TRBJ2-1|TRBV18|TRBD1|NA
TGTGCCAGCTCGCTCAAGGGGGCTTATAGGGACCAGCAGTTCTTC
CASSLKGAYRDQQFF
>TRBJ1-5|TRBV18|NA|few
TGTGCCAGCTCACCAGGAGGGAATCAGCCCCAGCATTTT
CASSPGGNQPQHF
>TRBJ1-4|TRBV7-2|NA|NA
TGTGCCAGCAGCTTAAGGCAGGGAAGGGAAAAACTGTTTTTT
CASSLRQGREKLFF
>TRBJ1-6|TRBV7-2|NA|few
TGTGCCAGCGGACCACAGGGCGGCTCACCCCTCCACTTT
CASGPQGGSPLHF
>TRBJ1-1|TRBV7-2|NA|NA
TGTGCCAGCAGCTTAGCGGGTCCCGTTAACACTGAAGCTTTCTTT
CASSLAGPVNTEAFF
>TRBJ1-1|TRBV7-8|NA|NA
TGTGCCAGCAGCTTACGGGGTACCATTCCTAACACTGAAGCTTTCTTT
CASSLRGTIPNTEAFF
>TRBJ1-2|TRBV28|TRBD1|few
TGTGCCAGCAGCCCTTCCGGGACAGGGGCACTATTTTTC
CASSPSGTGALFF
>TRBJ2-1|TRBV9|NA|few
TGTGCCAGCAGCGTAGACTCCAGGGGTGATGAGCAGTTCTTC
CASSVDSRGDEQFF
>TRBJ2-3|TRBV14|NA|NA
TGTGCCAGCAGCCAACCCCCGGACGGGAAGTCGGGAACGCAGTATTTT
CASSQPPDGKSGTQYF
>TRBJ2-7|TRBV18|TRBD1|NA
TGTGCCAGCTCACCACGACGGGACAGGGGCGTCGACGAGCAGTACTTC
CASSPRRDRGVDEQYF
>TRBJ2-2|TRBV30|NA|NA
TGTGCCTTGGTGGGTAACACCGGGGAGCTGTTTTTT
CALVGNTGELFF
>TRBJ1-4|TRBV5-1|NA|NA
TGCGCCAGCAGCTTGGCAGCAACTAATGAAAAACTGTTTTTT
CASSLAATNEKLFF
>TRBJ2-3|TRBV7-8|TRBD2|NA
TGTGCCAGCAGCACCCTAGCGGGAACAGATACGCAGTATTTT
CASSTLAGTDTQYF
>TRBJ1-1|TRBV2|NA|few
TGTGCCAGCAGGCAAACGGGACACCGTGACACTGAAGCTTTCTTT
CASRQTGHRDTEAFF
>TRBJ1-3|TRBV4-1|NA|NA
TGCGCCAGCAGCCGCGGGGACGCCCCAGTAGGAAACACCATATATTTT
CASSRGDAPVGNTIYF
>TRBJ1-1|TRBV7-3|NA|NA
TGTGCCAGCAGTACTACGACAGTTATGAACACTGAAGCTTTCTTT
CASSTTTVMNTEAFF
>TRBJ1-5|TRBV6-1|NA|few
TGTGCCAGCAGTGAAGAAACCCAGGGGTGGCATCAGCCCCAGCATTTT
CASSEETQGWHQPQHF
>TRBJ2-7|TRBV5-1|TRBD1|few
TGCGCCAGCAGCTTGGGGGACAGGGGCGAGCAGTACTTC
CASSLGDRGEQYF
>TRBJ2-5|TRBV10-3|TRBD2|NA
TGTGCCATCAGGGGGACTAGCGGAATCCAGTACTTC
CAIRGTSGIQYF
>TRBJ1-4|TRBV5-1|NA|NA
TGCGCCAGCAGCTTGGGTGGGTCTAATGAAAAACTGTTTTTT
CASSLGGSNEKLFF
>TRBJ1-6|TRBV5-6|TRBD1|NA
TGTGCCAGCAGCTTGGCCGCGGGGACAGCTAATAATTCACCCCTCCACTTT
CASSLAAGTANNSPLHF
>TRBJ2-3|TRBV18|TRBD1|NA
TGTGCCAGCTCCGACAGGGGGCAAGGAGATACGCAGTATTTT
CASSDRGQGDTQYF
>TRBJ2-7|TRBV10-3|NA|NA
TGTGCCATCAGTGGGGGTTACGAGCAGTACTTC
CAISGGYEQYF
>TRBJ2-7|TRBV2|NA|medium-sized
TGTGCCAGCAGTGACGGGGGGCTAGGCTACGAGCAGTACTTC
CASSDGGLGYEQYF
>TRBJ1-1|TRBV21-1|NA|NA
TGTGCCAGCAGTACTGGACTTGAAGCTTTCTTT
CASSTGLEAFF
>TRBJ1-5|TRBV7-2|NA|NA
TGTGCCAGCAGCTTACTCGGAGGGGGCAATCAGCCCCAGCATTTT
CASSLLGGGNQPQHF
>TRBJ1-1|TRBV5-1|NA|NA
TGCGCCAGCAGCTTGGCCAGGAACACTGAAGCTTTCTTT
CASSLARNTEAFF
>TRBJ2-7|TRBV7-9|NA|NA
TGTGCCAGCAGCTTTACTCTTGACACAAACCACGAGCAGTACTTC
CASSFTLDTNHEQYF
>TRBJ1-2|TRBV6-6|NA|NA
TGTGCCAGCAGTTACCCAGGGGAGGGTGGCTACACCTTC
CASSYPGEGGYTF
>TRBJ1-1|TRBV9|TRBD1|NA
TGTGCCAGCAGCCGGGACAGGTCGAACACTGAAGCTTTCTTT
CASSRDRSNTEAFF
>TRBJ1-5|TRBV18|NA|NA
TGTGCCAGCCAAAGGGAGTCGGGGCAGCCCCAGCATTTT
CASQRESGQPQHF
>TRBJ2-7|TRBV10-3|TRBD1|NA
TGTGCCATCAGTGAGTTCGGACAGGGTGATCAGTACTTC
CAISEFGQGDQYF
>TRBJ1-1|TRBV5-1|NA|once
TGCGCCAGCAGCGATATTTTGACGAACACTGAAGCTTTCTTT
CASSDILTNTEAFF
>TRBJ2-3|TRBV27|NA|NA
TGTGCCAGCAGTCCTCCGGGGCCCGCATGGGATACGCAGTATTTT
CASSPPGPAWDTQYF
>TRBJ2-7|TRBV18|TRBD1|NA
TGTGCCAGCTCCCGACAGGGGGCTGGCGAGCAGTACTTC
CASSRQGAGEQYF
>TRBJ2-1|TRBV29-1|NA|NA
TGCAGCGTTGCCCCGACTGGCAATGAGCAGTTCTTC
CSVAPTGNEQFF
>TRBJ2-1|TRBV29-1|NA|NA
TGCAGCGTTGAAGATGGCGCTCCGCAGTTCTTC
CSVEDGAPQFF
>TRBJ1-1|TRBV10-3|NA|once
TGTGCCATCAGTCGAGGGACCCCCTCAGAAGCTTTCTTT
CAISRGTPSEAFF
>TRBJ2-7|TRBV19|NA|NA
TGTGCCAGTAGTATGGCTAACGGCTTCTACGAGCAGTACTTC
CASSMANGFYEQYF
>TRBJ1-3|TRBV15|NA|NA
TGTGCCACCAGCAGAGTGGGGGGAAACACCATATATTTT
CATSRVGGNTIYF
>TRBJ2-3|TRBV5-1|NA|NA
TGCGCCAGCAGCTTGGCCGGGATTATAACAGATACGCAGTATTTT
CASSLAGIITDTQYF